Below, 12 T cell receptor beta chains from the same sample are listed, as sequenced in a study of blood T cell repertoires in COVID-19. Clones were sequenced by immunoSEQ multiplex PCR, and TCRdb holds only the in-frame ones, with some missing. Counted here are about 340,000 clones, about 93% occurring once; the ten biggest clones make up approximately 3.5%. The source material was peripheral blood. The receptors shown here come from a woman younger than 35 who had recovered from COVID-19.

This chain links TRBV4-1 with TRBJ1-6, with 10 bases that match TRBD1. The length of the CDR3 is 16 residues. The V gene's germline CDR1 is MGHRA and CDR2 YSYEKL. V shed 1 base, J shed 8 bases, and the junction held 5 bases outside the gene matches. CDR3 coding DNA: TGCGCCAGCAGCCAAGCCGGGACAGGGGAATATTCACCCCTCCACTTT. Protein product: CASSQAGTGEYSPLHF.

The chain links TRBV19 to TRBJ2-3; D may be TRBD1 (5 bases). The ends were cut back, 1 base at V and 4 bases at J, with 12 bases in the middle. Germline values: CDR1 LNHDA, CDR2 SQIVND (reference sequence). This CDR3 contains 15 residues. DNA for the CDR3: TGTGCCAGTAGTATAGGTGGGGTAGGGGCAGATACGCAGTATTTT. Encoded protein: CASSIGGVGADTQYF.

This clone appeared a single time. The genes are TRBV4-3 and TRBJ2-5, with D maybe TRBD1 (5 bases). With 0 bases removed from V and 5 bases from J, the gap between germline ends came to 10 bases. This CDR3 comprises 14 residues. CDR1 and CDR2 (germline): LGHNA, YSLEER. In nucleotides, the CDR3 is TGCGCCAGCAGCCAAGAAGCAGGGATTGAGACCCAGTACTTC. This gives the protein CASSQEAGIETQYF.

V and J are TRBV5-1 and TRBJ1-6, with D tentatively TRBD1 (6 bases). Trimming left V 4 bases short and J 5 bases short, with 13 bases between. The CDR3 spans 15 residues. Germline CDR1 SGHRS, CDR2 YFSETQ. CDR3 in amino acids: CASSIGQINNSPLHF. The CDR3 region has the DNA TGCGCCAGCAGCATCGGACAGATCAATAATTCACCCCTCCACTTT.

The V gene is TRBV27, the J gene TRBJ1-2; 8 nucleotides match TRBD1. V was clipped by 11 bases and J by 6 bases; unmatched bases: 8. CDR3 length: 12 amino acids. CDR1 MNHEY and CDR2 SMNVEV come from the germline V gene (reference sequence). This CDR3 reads CALRTGNDGYTF. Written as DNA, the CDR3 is TGTGCCCTTCGGACAGGGAACGATGGCTACACCTTC.

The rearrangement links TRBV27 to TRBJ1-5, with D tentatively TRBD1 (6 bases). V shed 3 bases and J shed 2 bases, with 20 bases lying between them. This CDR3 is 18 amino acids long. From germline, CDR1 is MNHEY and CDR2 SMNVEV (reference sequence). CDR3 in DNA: TGTGCCAGCAGTTTCGTGTCGGGGGGCCTATGGGGCAATCAGCCCCAGCATTTT. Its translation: CASSFVSGGLWGNQPQHF.

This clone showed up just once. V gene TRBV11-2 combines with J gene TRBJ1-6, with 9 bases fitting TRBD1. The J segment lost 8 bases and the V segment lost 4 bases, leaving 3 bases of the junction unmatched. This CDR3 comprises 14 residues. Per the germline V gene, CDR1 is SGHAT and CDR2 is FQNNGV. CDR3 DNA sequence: TGTGCCAGCAGCTCGGGACAGGGCGATTCACCCCTCCACTTT. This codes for CASSSGQGDSPLHF.

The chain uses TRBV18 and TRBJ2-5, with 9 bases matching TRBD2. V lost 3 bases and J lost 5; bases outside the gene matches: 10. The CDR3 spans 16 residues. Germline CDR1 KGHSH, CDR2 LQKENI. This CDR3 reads CASSPTPAGGRETQYF. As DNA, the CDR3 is TGTGCCAGCTCACCCACGCCGGCGGGAGGGCGCGAGACCCAGTACTTC. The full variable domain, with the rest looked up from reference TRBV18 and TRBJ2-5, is NAGVMQNPRHLVRRRGQEARLRCSPMKGHSHVYWYRQLPEEGLKFMVYLQKENIIDESGMPKERFSAEFPKEGPSILRIQQVVRGDSAAYFCASSPTPAGGRETQYFGPGTRLLVL.

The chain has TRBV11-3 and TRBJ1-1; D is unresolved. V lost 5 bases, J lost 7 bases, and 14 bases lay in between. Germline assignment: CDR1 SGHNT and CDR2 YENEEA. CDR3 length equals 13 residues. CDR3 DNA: TGTGCCAGCAGCAGCATCGGAGGGAATGAAGCTTTCTTT. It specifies CASSSIGGNEAFF.

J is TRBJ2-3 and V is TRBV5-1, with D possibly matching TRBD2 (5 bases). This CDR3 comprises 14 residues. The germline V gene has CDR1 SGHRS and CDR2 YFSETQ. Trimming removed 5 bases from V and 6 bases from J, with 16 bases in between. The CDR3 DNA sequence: TGCGCCAGCAGGGACCCCGGGGTTGGCGATACGCAGTATTTT. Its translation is CASRDPGVGDTQYF. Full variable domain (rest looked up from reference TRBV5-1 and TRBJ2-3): KAGVTQTPRYLIKTRGQQVTLSCSPISGHRSVSWYQQTPGQGLQFLFEYFSETQRNKGNFPGRFSGRQFSNSRSEMNVSTLELGDSALYLCASRDPGVGDTQYFGPGTRLTVL.

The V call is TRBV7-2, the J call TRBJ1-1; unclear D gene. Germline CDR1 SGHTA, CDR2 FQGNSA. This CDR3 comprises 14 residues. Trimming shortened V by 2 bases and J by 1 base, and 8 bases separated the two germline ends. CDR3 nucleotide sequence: TGTGCCAGCAGCTTAAGCCGTAGGAACACTGAAGCTTTCTTT. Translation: CASSLSRRNTEAFF. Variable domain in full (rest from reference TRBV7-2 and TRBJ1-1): GAGVSQSPSNKVTEKGKDVELRCDPISGHTALYWYRQSLGQGLEFLIYFQGNSAPDKSGLPSDRFSAERTGGSVSTLTIQRTQQEDSAVYLCASSLSRRNTEAFFGQGTRLTVV.

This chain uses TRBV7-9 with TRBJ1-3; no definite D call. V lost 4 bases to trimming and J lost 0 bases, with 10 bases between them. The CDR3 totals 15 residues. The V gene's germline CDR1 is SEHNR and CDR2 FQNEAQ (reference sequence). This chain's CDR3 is CASSSPGLSGNTIYF. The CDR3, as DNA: TGTGCCAGCAGCTCCCCGGGTCTCTCTGGAAACACCATATATTTT.